This T cell receptor beta chain was obtained from a study of T-cell memory formation after mild COVID-19. The V gene's germline CDR1 is SGHTA and CDR2 FQGNSA. This CDR3 region has 13 residues. V shed 1 base and J shed 7 bases, with 9 bases lying between them. Libraries for TCRalpha and TCRbeta carried sample barcodes and unique molecular identifiers via 5'RACE. A single record per CDR3 protein comes from TCRdb applying MiXCR to the 5' RACE reads. The sample has 250,000 to 350,000 distinct CDR3 sequences, roughly a fifth seen once; the top ten hold roughly 21%. Whole-study results and caveats: CD4+ contracting clones were mainly CM and EM; CD8+ ones, EMRA. Contracting clones, day 15 to 85, had balanced CD4/CD8, and later expanders favored CD4+.

A few counts support this clonotype. Antigen unknown. This chain connects TRBV7-2 to TRBJ2-3; D not resolved. The sample taken for sequencing was PBMCs or a T cell subset sorted from them (not recorded which). This sequence was found in a man aged 18 to 30 who had mild COVID-19 (a few samples of this study predate the infection). Cell type and time point are not known. The CDR3 protein is CASSLEAENTQYF. The CDR3 DNA reads as TGTGCCAGCAGCTTAGAAGCCGAAAATACGCAGTATTTT. The variable domain in full, with the rest retrieved from reference TRBV7-2 and TRBJ2-3, is GAGVSQSPSNKVTEKGKDVELRCDPISGHTALYWYRQSLGQGLEFLIYFQGNSAPDKSGLPSDRFSAERTGGSVSTLTIQRTQQEDSAVYLCASSLEAENTQYFGPGTRLTVL.